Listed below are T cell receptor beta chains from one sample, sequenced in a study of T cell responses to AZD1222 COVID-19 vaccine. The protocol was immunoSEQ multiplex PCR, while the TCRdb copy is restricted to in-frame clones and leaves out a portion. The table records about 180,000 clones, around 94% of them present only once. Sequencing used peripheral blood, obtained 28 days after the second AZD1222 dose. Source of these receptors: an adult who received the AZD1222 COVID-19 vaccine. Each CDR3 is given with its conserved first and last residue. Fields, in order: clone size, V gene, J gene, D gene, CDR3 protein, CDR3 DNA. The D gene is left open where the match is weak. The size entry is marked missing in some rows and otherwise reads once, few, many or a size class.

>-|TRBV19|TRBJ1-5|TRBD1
CASSIPDRVVGPQHF
TGTGCCAGTAGTATTCCAGACAGGGTCGTAGGGCCCCAGCATTTT
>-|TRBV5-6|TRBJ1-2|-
CASSLSGYGYTF
TGTGCCAGCAGCTTGTCGGGGTATGGCTACACCTTC
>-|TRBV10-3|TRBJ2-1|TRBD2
CAISDTSGNSYNEQFF
TGTGCCATCAGTGATACTAGCGGGAACTCCTACAATGAGCAGTTCTTC
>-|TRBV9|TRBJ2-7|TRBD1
CASSGGQGSSYEQYF
TGTGCCAGCAGCGGGGGACAGGGCAGCTCCTACGAGCAGTACTTC
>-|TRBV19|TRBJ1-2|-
CASSTVRGYTF
TGTGCCAGTAGTACAGTAAGGGGCTACACCTTC
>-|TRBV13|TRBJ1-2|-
CASSLGAANYGYTF
TGTGCCAGCAGCCTCGGGGCAGCTAACTATGGCTACACCTTC
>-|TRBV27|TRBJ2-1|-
CASSARGGYNEQFF
TGTGCCAGCAGTGCCAGGGGGGGTTACAATGAGCAGTTCTTC
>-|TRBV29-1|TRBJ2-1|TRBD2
CSVVSGTSNNEQFF
TGCAGCGTTGTATCCGGGACTAGCAACAATGAGCAGTTCTTC
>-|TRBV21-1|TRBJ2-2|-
CASSWDRVGTGELFF
TGTGCCAGCAGCTGGGACAGGGTAGGGACCGGGGAGCTGTTTTTT
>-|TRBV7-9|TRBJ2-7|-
CASSEQGYEQYF
TGTGCCAGCAGCGAACAGGGCTACGAGCAGTACTTC
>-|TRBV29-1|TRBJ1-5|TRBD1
CSVLQGSNQPQHF
TGCAGCGTTTTACAGGGGAGCAATCAGCCCCAGCATTTT
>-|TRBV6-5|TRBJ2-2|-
CASVFSDTGELFF
TGTGCCAGTGTTTTTAGCGACACCGGGGAGCTGTTTTTT
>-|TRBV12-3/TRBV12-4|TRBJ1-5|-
CASSPQGNQPQHF
TGTGCCAGCAGCCCGCAGGGTAATCAGCCCCAGCATTTT
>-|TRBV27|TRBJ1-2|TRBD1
CASSLGIGRDSTNYGYTF
TGTGCCAGCAGTTTAGGGATTGGACGGGACAGTACCAACTATGGCTACACCTTC
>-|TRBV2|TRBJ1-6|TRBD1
CASTQDRGNRNSPLHF
TGTGCCAGCACCCAGGACAGGGGCAATAGGAATTCACCCCTCCACTTT
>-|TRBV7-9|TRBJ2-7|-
CASSSHRDLGRYEQYF
TGTGCCAGCAGCTCCCACCGGGACCTAGGTCGGTACGAGCAGTACTTC
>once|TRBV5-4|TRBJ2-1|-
CASTKHPNYNEQFF
TGTGCCAGCACAAAACACCCGAACTACAATGAGCAGTTCTTC
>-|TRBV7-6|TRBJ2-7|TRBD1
CASSLAPDRGQNIPSSYEQYF
TGTGCCAGCAGCTTAGCCCCCGACAGGGGGCAAAATATACCTAGCTCCTACGAGCAGTACTTC
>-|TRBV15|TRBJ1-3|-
CATSRDGFSSGNTIYF
TGTGCCACCAGCAGAGATGGATTCAGCTCTGGAAACACCATATATTTT
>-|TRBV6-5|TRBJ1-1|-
CASSRFGRLNTEAFF
TGTGCCAGCAGCAGGTTTGGACGGCTGAACACTGAAGCTTTCTTT
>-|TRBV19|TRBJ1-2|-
CASSRVPTANYGYTF
TGTGCCAGTAGTAGGGTCCCAACGGCTAACTATGGCTACACCTTC
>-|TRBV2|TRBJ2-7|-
CASSSQFSSYEQYF
TGTGCCAGCAGCTCCCAGTTTAGCTCCTACGAGCAGTACTTC
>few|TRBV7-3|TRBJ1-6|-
CASSSTMSSPLHF
TGTGCCAGCAGCTCGACCATGAGTTCACCCCTCCACTTT
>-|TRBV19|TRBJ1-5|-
CASSIAGGGSNQPQHF
TGTGCCAGTAGTATAGCGGGAGGCGGGAGCAATCAGCCCCAGCATTTT
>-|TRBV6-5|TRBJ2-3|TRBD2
CASSWTSGVDTQYF
TGTGCCAGCAGTTGGACTAGCGGGGTTGATACGCAGTATTTT
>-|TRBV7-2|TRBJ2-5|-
CASTLQETQYF
TGTGCCAGCACCCTCCAAGAGACCCAGTACTTC
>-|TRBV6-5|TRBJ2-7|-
CAIASGDEQYF
TGTGCCATCGCCTCGGGGGACGAGCAGTACTTC
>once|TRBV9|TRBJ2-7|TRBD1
CASSVDGDSSYEQYF
TGTGCCAGCAGCGTAGATGGGGACAGCTCCTACGAGCAGTACTTC
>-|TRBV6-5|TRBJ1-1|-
CASSYLGNTEAFF
TGTGCCAGCAGTTACTTGGGAAACACTGAAGCTTTCTTT
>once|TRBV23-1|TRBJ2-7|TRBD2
CASSHLGLAGTYEQYF
TGCGCCAGCAGTCACCTTGGACTAGCGGGGACCTACGAGCAGTACTTC
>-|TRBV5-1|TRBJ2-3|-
CASSLGLGLRTDTQYF
TGCGCCAGCAGCTTGGGACTGGGACTTAGGACAGATACGCAGTATTTT